What follows are 25 T cell receptor beta chains derived from one specimen sequenced in a study of blood T cell repertoires in COVID-19. Measured with immunoSEQ multiplex PCR; TCRdb has only the in-frame clones, and not every one. The sample has 300,000 to 400,000 clones, roughly 87% seen once; the top ten hold approximately 9.3%. The sample comprised peripheral blood. These receptors were taken from a man aged 30 to 45 with COVID-19, enrolled during active disease.

This clone was observed a single time. The CDR3 loop is CAISGTSSETQYF. DNA of the CDR3: TGTGCCATCAGTGGGACATCCTCTGAGACCCAGTACTTC. This chain connects TRBV10-3 to TRBJ2-5; possibly TRBD1 for D (5 bases). Germline V CDR1 and CDR2: ENHRY, SYGVKD. V shed 4 bases and J shed 5 bases, with 11 bases lying between them. The length of the CDR3 is 13 residues.

The chain has TRBV6-8 and TRBJ1-5, with TRBD1 matching 7 bases. V trimming: 4 bases; J trimming: 7 bases; junction bases outside the gene matches: 10. Per germline, CDR1 MNHGY and CDR2 SAAAGT. The CDR3 totals 15 residues. CDR3 residues: CASSFRQGCSQPQHF. CDR3 bases: TGTGCCAGCAGTTTCCGACAGGGCTGCTCGCAGCCCCAGCATTTT.

This chain uses TRBV29-1 with TRBJ2-1; the match to TRBD1 covers 7 bases. Germline values: CDR1 SQVTM, CDR2 ANQGSEA. V lost 4 bases and J lost 0; bases outside the gene matches: 3. The CDR3 covers 14 residues. In DNA, the CDR3 is TGCAGCGTTGCCCAGGGGGTCTCCTACAATGAGCAGTTCTTC. This codes for CSVAQGVSYNEQFF.

The rearrangement joins TRBV7-9 to TRBJ2-2; 9 nucleotides line up with TRBD2. CDR3 length: 15 amino acids. Per the germline V gene, CDR1 is SEHNR and CDR2 is FQNEAQ (reference sequence). The ends lost 3 bases at V and 4 bases at J; junction bases unmatched: 3. The CDR3 protein is CASSFGLASTGELFF. The CDR3 DNA reads TGTGCCAGCAGCTTCGGACTAGCGAGCACCGGGGAGCTGTTTTTT.

CDR3 nucleotide sequence: TGTGCCAGCAGTCTAAGGACTAGCACAGATACGCAGTATTTT. As protein: CASSLRTSTDTQYF. The V and J genes are TRBV14 and TRBJ2-3; D might be TRBD2 (5 bases). The germline V gene encodes CDR1 SGHDN and CDR2 FVKESK. The CDR3 loop spans 14 amino acids. Trimming cost V 6 bases and J 0 bases, with 10 bases left between them.

The rearrangement joins TRBV28 to TRBJ2-1; weak D call: TRBD2 (6 bases). The CDR3 covers 17 residues. The V gene's germline CDR1 is MDHEN and CDR2 SYDVKM. V gave up 1 base and J gave up 0 bases, with 13 bases separating them. CDR3 residues: CASSLYRGALSYNEQFF. The CDR3 bases are TGTGCCAGCAGTTTATATCGCGGGGCCCTCTCCTACAATGAGCAGTTCTTC.

The chain recombines TRBV28 with TRBJ1-2, with D maybe TRBD1 (5 bases). CDR3 length: 16 amino acids. CDR1 is MDHEN, CDR2 SYDVKM, per germline. V lost 3 bases and J lost 2, with 16 bases in between. This CDR3 reads CASSLGSGRVNYGYTF. In DNA, the CDR3 is TGTGCCAGCAGTTTGGGGTCAGGGAGGGTAAACTATGGCTACACCTTC.

This clone was detected only once. For the CDR3, the DNA is TGTGCCAGCATCTCCCCCGGGACAGGGAGGGTGATGAACACTGAAGCTTTCTTT. Translated: CASISPGTGRVMNTEAFF. This rearrangement joins TRBV28 to TRBJ1-1, with 9 bases aligning to TRBD1. The V and J ends lost 7 bases and 0 bases, in that order; junction bases with no gene match: 15. The germline V gene encodes CDR1 MDHEN and CDR2 SYDVKM. The CDR3 consists of 18 residues.

The V call is TRBV3-1 (or the pseudogene TRBV3-2), the J call TRBJ2-7; 10 bases are a match to TRBD2. Per germline, CDR1 LGHDT and CDR2 YNNKEL (reference sequence). The CDR3 consists of 14 residues. V dropped 1 base and J dropped 5; count of bases not matched to a gene: 2. CDR3 region: CASSQVGLADEQYF. The CDR3 bases are TGTGCCAGCAGCCAAGTAGGACTAGCGGACGAGCAGTACTTC.

The chain couples TRBV4-3 to TRBJ2-2, with a tentative D call TRBD2 (6 bases). The germline V and J ends were trimmed by 2 bases and 4 bases, with 11 bases remaining between them. Looked up from germline, CDR1 is LGHNA and CDR2 is YSLEER. This CDR3 comprises 15 residues. The CDR3 region is CASSQPDGSTGELFF. CDR3 bases: TGCGCCAGCAGCCAACCAGACGGGAGCACCGGGGAGCTGTTTTTT.

The rearrangement links TRBV6-5 to TRBJ2-7; a weak D match, TRBD2 (5 bases). Germline CDR1 reads MNHEY; CDR2 reads SVGAGI. The germline V and J ends were trimmed by 5 bases and 2 bases, with 13 bases remaining between them. CDR3 length: 14 amino acids. As DNA, the CDR3 is TGTGCCAGCAGTAACCAGGCGGAGGCCTACGAGCAGTACTTC. Translation: CASSNQAEAYEQYF.

CDR3 sequence (DNA): TGTGCCAGCAGAAAAGCTCAGCGGGGGGGGCTATCGGCTGGCTACACCTTC. Its translation: CASRKAQRGGLSAGYTF. The V call is TRBV28, the J call TRBJ1-2, with a possible D match to TRBD1 (6 bases). Deletions cut 6 bases from V and 7 bases from J, with 27 bases between. Germline CDR1 and CDR2: MDHEN and SYDVKM. The CDR3 consists of 17 residues.

The V call is TRBV4-3, the J call TRBJ1-2; D remains ambiguous. CDR3 length: 16 residues. The germline V gene has CDR1 LGHNA and CDR2 YSLEER. Trimming took off 3 bases at V and 3 bases at J, with 17 bases between the two ends. CDR3 in amino acids: CASSHEDGGGYYGYTF. The CDR3, as DNA: TGCGCCAGCAGCCACGAAGATGGTGGAGGGTACTATGGCTACACCTTC.

The gene calls are TRBV7-2 and TRBJ2-2; 9 nucleotides align to TRBD2. After removal of 5 bases from V and 5 bases from J, the junction contained 9 bases not matched to a gene. This CDR3 has 16 residues. In germline, CDR1 is SGHTA, CDR2 FQGNSA. The CDR3 region has the DNA TGTGCCAGCAGCCTCGTCGGGACTAGCTTAACCGGGGAGCTGTTTTTT. Translation: CASSLVGTSLTGELFF.

The genes are TRBV5-6 and TRBJ2-7; TRBD2 aligns across 11 bases. V was clipped by 0 bases and J by 0 bases; unmatched bases: 11. The germline CDR1 and CDR2 sequences are SGHDT and YYEEEE. This CDR3 comprises 19 residues. The CDR3 DNA follows: TGTGCCAGCAGCTTGGGAGTTAGCGGGAGGGTCCCTTACTCCTACGAGCAGTACTTC. Amino acid sequence: CASSLGVSGRVPYSYEQYF. Full variable domain (remainder filled in from reference TRBV5-6 and TRBJ2-7): DAGVTQSPTHLIKTRGQQVTLRCSPKSGHDTVSWYQQALGQGPQFIFQYYEEEERQRGNFPDRFSGHQFPNYSSELNVNALLLGDSALYLCASSLGVSGRVPYSYEQYFGPGTRLTVT.

V and J are TRBV14 and TRBJ2-7; D may be TRBD2 (6 bases). The CDR3 extends over 15 amino acids. The ends were cut back, 1 base at V and 3 bases at J, with 13 bases in the middle. Germline CDR1 and CDR2: SGHDN and FVKESK. The DNA of the CDR3 is TGTGCCAGCAGCCAAGGGGGACTTCTCAACTACGAGCAGTACTTC. Amino acid sequence: CASSQGGLLNYEQYF.

This chain joins TRBV15 and TRBJ1-2, with no clear D. V was pared by 3 bases and J by 3 bases, with 11 bases between. There are 14 residues in the CDR3. Germline V gene sequence: CDR1 LNHNV, CDR2 YYDKDF (reference sequence). CDR3 nucleotides: TGTGCCACCAGCAGCACCAGGATCGACTATGGCTACACCTTC. This gives the protein CATSSTRIDYGYTF.

The chain employs TRBV7-7 and TRBJ2-5; TRBD2 might be the D (5 bases). The CDR3 has 14 residues. The germline V and J ends were trimmed by 1 base and 5 bases, with 11 bases remaining between them. Germline CDR1 SSHAT, CDR2 FNYEAQ (reference sequence). CDR3 sequence reads: CASSLEGAGETQYF. CDR3 bases: TGTGCCAGCAGCTTAGAGGGAGCCGGGGAGACCCAGTACTTC. Using reference TRBV7-7 and TRBJ2-5 for the parts outside the CDR3, the full variable domain is GAGVSQSPRYKVTKRGQDVTLRCDPISSHATLYWYQQALGQGPEFLTYFNYEAQPDKSGLPSDRFSAERPEGSISTLTIQRTEQRDSAMYRCASSLEGAGETQYFGPGTRLLVL.

The chain couples TRBV12-3 or TRBV12-4 to TRBJ1-6, with a possible D match to TRBD1 (6 bases). V was pared by 6 bases and J by 7 bases, with 10 bases between. The CDR3 is 13 residues long. For the CDR3, the DNA is TGTGCCAGCAGGGGCAGGGGCAATTCACCCCTCCACTTT. Encoded protein: CASRGRGNSPLHF.

The V gene is TRBV27, the J gene TRBJ1-2; D gene unclear. Between the trimmed V and J ends, which lost 6 bases and 4 bases, there was a span of 12 bases. The CDR3 runs to 13 residues. Germline-derived CDR1 and CDR2 are MNHEY and SMNVEV (reference sequence). The CDR3 here is CASRTAVAYGYTF. In nucleotides, the CDR3 is TGTGCCAGCAGAACAGCCGTTGCCTATGGCTACACCTTC.

The chain links TRBV5-4 to TRBJ2-5, with 10 bases identical to TRBD1. Germline values: CDR1 SGHNT, CDR2 YYREEE (reference sequence). The CDR3 is 17 residues long. The ends lost 0 bases at V and 3 bases at J; junction bases unmatched: 8. In DNA form, the CDR3 reads TGTGCCAGCAGCTTGGTTGCGCGGACAGGGGGGAAAGAGACCCAGTACTTC. Amino acid sequence: CASSLVARTGGKETQYF.

The J gene is TRBJ2-5, the V gene TRBV2, with TRBD1 matching 7 bases. The CDR3 runs 15 residues. The J segment lost 1 base and the V segment lost 1 base, leaving 3 bases of the junction unmatched. In germline, CDR1 is SNHLY, CDR2 FYNNEI. The CDR3 is CASSEVGTVQETQYF. The DNA for the CDR3 is TGTGCCAGCAGTGAAGTCGGGACAGTCCAAGAGACCCAGTACTTC.

The rearrangement joins TRBV6-2 or TRBV6-3 to TRBJ2-1, with 10 bases fitting TRBD2. The V gene end was trimmed by 4 bases and the J gene end by 6 bases; junction bases not matched to a gene: 6. This CDR3 contains 15 residues. Per germline, CDR1 MNHEY and CDR2 SVGEGT. In DNA form, the CDR3 reads TGTGCCAGCAGTTCCGAGCGGGAGGGCCTCAATGAGCAGTTCTTC. Encoded protein: CASSSEREGLNEQFF.

V and J are TRBV2 and TRBJ1-2; a weak D match, TRBD1 (5 bases). The CDR3 spans 14 residues. Germline CDR1 SNHLY, CDR2 FYNNEI. Trimming left V 5 bases short and J 7 bases short, with 17 bases between. The CDR3 sequence is CASSKEGRLGGYTF. CDR3 bases: TGTGCCAGCAGTAAGGAGGGGCGACTGGGTGGCTACACCTTC.

The gene calls are TRBV7-9 and TRBJ2-7; tentatively, D is TRBD1 (6 bases). CDR1 is SEHNR and CDR2 is FQNEAQ in the germline V gene (reference sequence). The germline V and J ends were trimmed by 4 bases and 6 bases, with 13 bases remaining between them. This CDR3 spans 13 amino acids. In DNA, the CDR3 is TGTGCCAGCAGCTCACAGGGTTTGGGCGAGCAGTACTTC. It translates to CASSSQGLGEQYF. The full variable domain, in which reference TRBV7-9 and TRBJ2-7 provide the parts outside the CDR3, is DTGVSQNPRHKITKRGQNVTFRCDPISEHNRLYWYRQTLGQGPEFLTYFQNEAQLEKSRLLSDRFSAERPKGSFSTLEIQRTEQGDSAMYLCASSSQGLGEQYFGPGTRLTVT.